The 22 T cell receptor beta chains given below trace back to one sample, sequenced in a study of OX40 agonist ivuxolimab in advanced cancers. The method was immunoSEQ multiplex PCR; TCRdb's version includes in-frame clones alone and lacks a portion of them. The sample includes 70,000 or so clones, 85% to 90% seen only once; the top ten take 0.94%. The material was CD4+ or CD8+ T cells sorted from blood, obtained in a trial of the OX40 agonist ivuxolimab. These receptors originate from an adult with an advanced solid tumor such as melanoma, head and neck, liver or kidney cancer.

This CDR3 reads CALGGSLDTGELFF. CDR3 nucleotides: TGTGCCCTCGGAGGTTCCCTGGACACCGGGGAGCTGTTTTTT. The chain employs TRBV11-2 and TRBJ2-2, with D possibly TRBD2 on 5 matching bases. This CDR3 comprises 14 residues. Germline CDR1 and CDR2: SGHAT and FQNNGV. The V end lost 11 bases, the J end lost 3 bases, and 16 bases lay between the germline ends.

CDR3 region: CASSKEGDTQYF. Here the CDR3 DNA reads TGTGCCAGCAGTAAGGAGGGGGATACGCAGTATTTT. V and J are TRBV2 and TRBJ2-3; D possibly corresponds to TRBD2 (6 bases). The CDR3 spans 12 residues. Germline-derived CDR1 and CDR2 are SNHLY and FYNNEI. Between the trimmed V and J ends, which lost 5 bases and 6 bases, there was a span of 9 bases.

This sequence joins TRBV4-1 and TRBJ1-1; possibly TRBD1 for D (6 bases). Trimming shortened V by 4 bases and J by 7 bases, and 22 bases separated the two germline ends. Per the germline V gene, CDR1 is MGHRA and CDR2 is YSYEKL. There are 16 residues in the CDR3. The CDR3 DNA sequence: TGCGCCAGCAGCCCCTCAGGGGCGAGAGGCCTACTTGAAGCTTTCTTT. Protein sequence: CASSPSGARGLLEAFF.

CDR3 protein: CASSRGQDGTDTQYF. CDR3 coding DNA: TGTGCCAGCAGCCGGGGACAGGACGGCACAGATACGCAGTATTTT. This chain links TRBV7-9 with TRBJ2-3, with 8 bases that match TRBD1. Unmatched junction bases numbered 5, after V lost 5 bases and J lost 1 base. The CDR3 covers 15 residues. The germline CDR1 and CDR2 sequences are SEHNR and FQNEAQ (reference sequence).

The chain is built from TRBV19 and TRBJ1-2; 10 bases align to TRBD1. CDR3 length: 17 amino acids. V dropped 0 bases and J dropped 4; count of bases not matched to a gene: 8. Germline V gene lookup returns CDR1 LNHDA and CDR2 SQIVND (reference sequence). CDR3 sequence: CASSIDLTGQGTYGYTF. The CDR3 DNA reads TGTGCCAGTAGTATAGATCTGACGGGACAGGGGACCTATGGCTACACCTTC.

The rearrangement uses TRBV4-1 and TRBJ1-3; perhaps TRBD1 as D (5 bases). V lost 8 bases and J lost 4, with 12 bases in between. The CDR3 is 13 residues long. Germline V gene lookup returns CDR1 MGHRA and CDR2 YSYEKL. The CDR3 protein is CASPGARGNTIYF. CDR3 DNA: TGCGCCAGCCCCGGGGCAAGGGGAAACACCATATATTTT.

Details on this clone: This CDR3 is also generated by other DNA sequences in the sample. The V gene is TRBV6-1, the J gene TRBJ1-1; D possibly corresponds to TRBD1 (6 bases). Germline values: CDR1 MNHNS, CDR2 SASEGT. V lost 4 bases, J lost 1 base, and 19 bases lay in between. The CDR3 has 17 amino acids. CDR3 amino acids: CASSGGLFRMGNTEAFF. CDR3 nucleotides: TGTGCCAGCAGTGGGGGGCTATTTAGGATGGGGAACACTGAAGCTTTCTTT.

The chain is built from TRBV4-2 and TRBJ2-5, with D possibly being TRBD2 (5 bases). With 1 base removed from V and 3 bases from J, the gap between germline ends came to 12 bases. This CDR3 has 15 amino acids. Per germline, CDR1 LGHNA and CDR2 YNFKEQ. CDR3 sequence reads: CASSQGPGSEETQYF. The CDR3 nucleotides are TGTGCCAGCAGCCAAGGACCGGGATCGGAAGAGACCCAGTACTTC.

The rearrangement joins TRBV7-3 to TRBJ1-1, with D uncertain. Germline assignment: CDR1 SGHTA and CDR2 FQGTGA. V was trimmed by 3 bases and J by 0 bases, leaving 23 bases between them. This CDR3 spans 19 amino acids. DNA for the CDR3: TGTGCCAGCAGCTTTAGTTCCCCCTCGACTTCCCCTATGAACACTGAAGCTTTCTTT. This codes for CASSFSSPSTSPMNTEAFF.

The chain joins TRBV18 to TRBJ1-2, with D hard to call. CDR1 and CDR2 from the germline V gene are KGHSH and LQKENI. Trimming shortened V by 5 bases and J by 4 bases, and 14 bases separated the two germline ends. The CDR3 extends over 14 amino acids. The CDR3 region has the DNA TGTGCCAGCTCAGATAACACTGACCGCTATGGCTACACCTTC. It codes for CASSDNTDRYGYTF.

In the case of this clone: This sample also contains other DNA sequences that code for the same CDR3. V and J are TRBV14 and TRBJ1-2; D is perhaps TRBD1 (5 bases). The ends were cut back, 1 base at V and 2 bases at J, with 5 bases in the middle. Germline V gives CDR1 SGHDN, CDR2 FVKESK. CDR3 length: 13 residues. DNA of the CDR3: TGTGCCAGCAGCCAAGGACAGAACTATGGCTACACCTTC. Translating gives CASSQGQNYGYTF.

This clone was recorded many times. This chain links TRBV6-5 with TRBJ1-2; 8 bases line up with TRBD1. This CDR3 has 14 residues. Germline lookup yields CDR1 MNHEY and CDR2 SVGAGI. Trimming cost V 7 bases and J 8 bases; bases outside gene matches: 12. The CDR3 here is CASTIPGQGKGYTF. In nucleotides, the CDR3 is TGTGCCAGCACCATACCCGGACAGGGTAAGGGCTACACCTTC.

The chain couples TRBV23-1 to TRBJ2-5; D is unresolved. TRBV23-1 is classed as an ORF, of uncertain function. Trimming shortened V by 3 bases and J by 2 bases, and 10 bases separated the two germline ends. CDR3 length equals 14 residues. The CDR3 spells CASSQREYQETQYF. Here the CDR3 DNA reads TGCGCCAGCAGTCAGCGAGAGTATCAAGAGACCCAGTACTTC.

The gene calls are TRBV6-4 and TRBJ2-3; possibly TRBD2 for D (5 bases). This CDR3 is 16 amino acids long. Trimming cost V 0 bases and J 3 bases, with 13 bases left between them. CDR1 is MRHNA and CDR2 is SNTAGT in the germline V gene. This CDR3 reads CASSDSATRNTDTQYF. CDR3 DNA sequence: TGTGCCAGCAGTGACTCGGCTACTAGAAATACAGATACGCAGTATTTT.

V gene TRBV29-1 combines with J gene TRBJ2-1; 9 bases match TRBD1. The CDR3 sequence is 15 residues long. Looked up from germline, CDR1 is SQVTM and CDR2 is ANQGSEA. Trimming took 1 base from V and 0 from J; bases not matched to a gene: 1. The CDR3 spells CSVEGTGVSYNEQFF. The CDR3 DNA is TGCAGCGTTGAAGGGACAGGGGTCTCCTACAATGAGCAGTTCTTC.

The chain joins TRBV5-1 to TRBJ2-1; possibly TRBD2 for D (6 bases). The V gene's germline CDR1 is SGHRS and CDR2 YFSETQ. The V end was cut by 3 bases, the J end by 6 bases, with 22 bases between. The CDR3 loop spans 17 amino acids. CDR3 region: CASSSLTRHGDFNEQFF. In DNA form, the CDR3 reads TGCGCCAGCAGCTCCTTAACTCGACATGGGGACTTCAATGAGCAGTTCTTC.

The V gene is TRBV7-2, the J gene TRBJ1-1, with a possible D match to TRBD1 (6 bases). Germline V gene data show CDR1 as SGHTA and CDR2 as FQGNSA. This CDR3 region has 14 residues. Trimming cost V 5 bases and J 4 bases, with 14 bases left between them. In DNA form, the CDR3 reads TGTGCCAGCAGCCCCTTCGGGGGCGGCACTGAAGCTTTCTTT. Its translation: CASSPFGGGTEAFF.

Concerning this clone: The same CDR3 is also encoded by other DNA sequences in this sample. This sequence joins TRBV5-5 and TRBJ1-5; D ambiguous. The CDR3 runs 14 residues. Trimming left V 4 bases short and J 1 base short, with 9 bases between. Germline V gives CDR1 SGHKS, CDR2 YYEKEE (reference sequence). CDR3 loop: CASSPPGSNQPQHF. Here the CDR3 DNA reads TGTGCCAGCAGCCCTCCCGGCAGCAATCAGCCCCAGCATTTT.

The gene calls are TRBV5-4 and TRBJ2-2; D call uncertain. The germline CDR1 and CDR2 sequences are SGHNT and YYREEE (reference sequence). V gave up 4 bases and J gave up 2 bases, with 12 bases separating them. CDR3 size: 15 residues. CDR3 region: CASSPALLNTGELFF. DNA of the CDR3: TGTGCCAGCAGCCCGGCGCTCCTCAACACCGGGGAGCTGTTTTTT.

CDR3 nucleotides: TGTGCCAGTAGCAGAGAGACCGCTCGTAGCGGGGAGCTGTTTTTT. This encodes CASSRETARSGELFF. The chain has TRBV19 and TRBJ2-2; D unresolved. Between the trimmed V and J ends, which lost 6 bases and 7 bases, there was a span of 18 bases. Looked up from germline, CDR1 is LNHDA and CDR2 is SQIVND (reference sequence). The CDR3 is 15 residues long.

This clone has only a few counts. The genes are TRBV6-1 and TRBJ2-1; TRBD1 agrees at 8 bases. After removal of 2 bases from V and 4 bases from J, the junction contained 4 bases not matched to a gene. Germline V gene sequence: CDR1 MNHNS, CDR2 SASEGT. The CDR3 totals 15 residues. CDR3 in DNA: TGTGCCAGCAGTGAAAACACAGGGGGGTACAATGAGCAGTTCTTC. Protein product: CASSENTGGYNEQFF.

The genes are TRBV13 and TRBJ2-7, with TRBD1 matching over 10 bases. The CDR3 runs to 16 residues. The germline V gene has CDR1 PRHDT and CDR2 FYEKMQ (reference sequence). V shed 3 bases, J shed 6 bases, and the junction held 11 bases outside the gene matches. Here the CDR3 reads CASSFSSPGQGSEQYF. DNA of the CDR3: TGTGCCAGCAGCTTTTCTTCTCCGGGACAGGGGTCCGAGCAGTACTTC.